The sequence of this TCR beta chain was determined in a study of blood T cell repertoires in COVID-19. Study-wide context: The analysed material was cDNA or gDNA that came from T cells, B-cell-depleted T cells, or PBMCs.

The germline CDR1 and CDR2 sequences are SEHNR and FQNEAQ (reference sequence). J was trimmed by 2 bases and V by 5 bases; bases with no gene match: 8. This CDR3 region has 16 residues. Here immunoSEQ multiplex PCR was the method, and the copy in TCRdb shows in-frame clones only, minus some. Here the sample spans 20,000 to 25,000 clones, 75% to 90% being singletons. The sequenced sample was peripheral blood. The chain couples TRBV7-9 to TRBJ2-7; 11 nucleotides match TRBD2. This TCR derives from a human donor with acute or convalescent COVID-19. The donor label of this sample is uncertain. The CDR3 DNA is TGTGCCAGCAGCCCCCGGACTAGCGGGCTGGCCTACGAGCAGTACTTC. Translating gives CASSPRTSGLAYEQYF.